The 10 T cell receptor beta chains below come from one sample, sequenced in a study of T cell responses to AZD1222 COVID-19 vaccine. Here immunoSEQ multiplex PCR was the method, and the copy in TCRdb shows in-frame clones only, minus some. The sample yields tens of thousands of clones, 89% seen once. Here the sequenced sample was peripheral blood, taken 28 days after the second AZD1222 dose. The receptors shown here come from an adult who received the AZD1222 COVID-19 vaccine.

The rearrangement links TRBV4-1 to TRBJ1-1; no firm D call. V lost 3 bases and J 1 base, leaving 6 bases between the germline ends. Germline CDR1 is MGHRA and CDR2 is YSYEKL. The CDR3 has 13 residues. The CDR3 coding sequence is TGCGCCAGCAGCCAGGGTTGGAACACTGAAGCTTTCTTT. Translation gives CASSQGWNTEAFF.

V usage is TRBV10-3 and J usage is TRBJ2-2; D is possibly TRBD2 (6 bases). With 11 bases removed from V and 4 bases from J, the gap between germline ends came to 14 bases. The CDR3 extends over 13 amino acids. Germline V gives CDR1 ENHRY, CDR2 SYGVKD. The CDR3 DNA is TGTGCCGTTGCGCGGGGTGGCACCGGGGAGCTGTTTTTT. This encodes CAVARGGTGELFF.

The V call is TRBV5-4, the J call TRBJ2-3, with unresolved D. CDR3 length: 14 amino acids. Germline CDR1 is SGHNT and CDR2 is YYREEE (reference sequence). Trimming shortened V by 4 bases and J by 0 bases, and 9 bases separated the two germline ends. The CDR3 sequence is CASSPEASTDTQYF. The CDR3 DNA reads TGTGCCAGCAGCCCCGAGGCTAGCACAGATACGCAGTATTTT.

This rearrangement joins TRBV9 to TRBJ1-4; TRBD1 might be the D (6 bases). Germline V gene lookup returns CDR1 SGDLS and CDR2 YYNGEE. This CDR3 has 15 residues. Trimming stripped 3 bases from V and 8 bases from J, with 17 bases between. This chain's CDR3 is CASSATGTRSEKLFF. For the CDR3, the DNA is TGTGCCAGCAGCGCAACCGGGACACGCTCCGAAAAACTGTTTTTT.

The V and J genes are TRBV27 and TRBJ2-7; D perhaps matches TRBD1 (5 bases). Germline CDR1 reads MNHEY; CDR2 reads SMNVEV (reference sequence). Trimming removed 3 bases from V and 2 bases from J, with 11 bases in between. The CDR3 length is 14 residues. CDR3 amino acids: CASSFQGGTYEQYF. The CDR3 DNA reads TGTGCCAGCAGTTTCCAGGGCGGTACCTACGAGCAGTACTTC.

The genes are TRBV28 and TRBJ1-1, with 8 bases aligning to TRBD1. CDR1 and CDR2 from the germline V gene are MDHEN and SYDVKM. The ends lost 3 bases at V and 5 bases at J; junction bases unmatched: 5. The CDR3 has 14 residues. CDR3 in DNA: TGTGCCAGCAGTTTCAGGGGGCGCGTGACTGAAGCTTTCTTT. Its protein product is CASSFRGRVTEAFF. The full variable domain, completed using reference TRBV28 and TRBJ1-1, is DVKVTQSSRYLVKRTGEKVFLECVQDMDHENMFWYRQDPGLGLRLIYFSYDVKMKEKGDIPEGYSVSREKKERFSLILESASTNQTSMYLCASSFRGRVTEAFFGQGTRLTVV.

The chain is built from TRBV7-3 and TRBJ2-1; the D is unclear. Germline lookup yields CDR1 SGHTA and CDR2 FQGTGA. This CDR3 contains 17 residues. Trimming pared 5 bases from V and 5 bases from J, leaving 22 bases between. The CDR3 bases are TGTGCCAGCAGCCCCCTAAGGATTGACGGTGGACACAATGAGCAGTTCTTC. Its translation: CASSPLRIDGGHNEQFF.

This clone was counted only a few times. The chain is built from TRBV18 and TRBJ2-7; no firm D call. CDR1 is KGHSH and CDR2 is LQKENI in the germline V gene. The CDR3 runs to 14 residues. Trimming took 2 bases from V and 6 from J, leaving 14 bases between them. The CDR3 region is CASSPRLVGTEQYV. CDR3 nucleotide sequence: TGTGCCAGCTCACCAAGGCTAGTCGGAACCGAGCAGTACGTC.

V usage is TRBV6-1 and J usage is TRBJ1-6; TRBD1 might be the D (5 bases). The V and J ends lost 0 bases and 6 bases respectively, with 9 bases between them. Germline CDR1 is MNHNS and CDR2 is SASEGT. This CDR3 is 15 amino acids long. The CDR3 spells CASSEALGGNSPLHF. The DNA of the CDR3 is TGTGCCAGCAGTGAAGCGCTGGGGGGTAATTCACCCCTCCACTTT.

The rearrangement joins TRBV21-1 to TRBJ1-3. TRBV21-1 is recorded as a pseudogene. The CDR3 extends over 17 amino acids. The CDR3 is CASSPGGTAHSGNTIYF. CDR3 in DNA: TGTGCCAGCAGCCCGGGAGGGACAGCGCACTCTGGAAACACCATATATTTT.